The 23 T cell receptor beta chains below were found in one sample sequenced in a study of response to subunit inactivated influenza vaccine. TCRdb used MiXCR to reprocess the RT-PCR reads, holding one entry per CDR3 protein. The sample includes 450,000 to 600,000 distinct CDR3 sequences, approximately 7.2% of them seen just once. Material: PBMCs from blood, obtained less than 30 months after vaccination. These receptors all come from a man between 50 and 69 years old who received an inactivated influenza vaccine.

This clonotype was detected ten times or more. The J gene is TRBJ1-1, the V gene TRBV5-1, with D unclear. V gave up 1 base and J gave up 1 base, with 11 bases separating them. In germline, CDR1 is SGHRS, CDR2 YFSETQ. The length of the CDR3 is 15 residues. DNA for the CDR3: TGCGCCAGCAGCTTGTTCGGGCACCAGAACACTGAAGCTTTCTTT. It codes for CASSLFGHQNTEAFF. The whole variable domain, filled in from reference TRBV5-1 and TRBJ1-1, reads KAGVTQTPRYLIKTRGQQVTLSCSPISGHRSVSWYQQTPGQGLQFLFEYFSETQRNKGNFPGRFSGRQFSNSRSEMNVSTLELGDSALYLCASSLFGHQNTEAFFGQGTRLTVV.

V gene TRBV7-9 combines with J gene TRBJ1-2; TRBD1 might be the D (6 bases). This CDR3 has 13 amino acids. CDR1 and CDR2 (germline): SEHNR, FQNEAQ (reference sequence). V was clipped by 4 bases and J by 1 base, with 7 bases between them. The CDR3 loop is CASSWTDNYGYTF. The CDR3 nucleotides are TGTGCCAGCAGCTGGACAGATAACTATGGCTACACCTTC.

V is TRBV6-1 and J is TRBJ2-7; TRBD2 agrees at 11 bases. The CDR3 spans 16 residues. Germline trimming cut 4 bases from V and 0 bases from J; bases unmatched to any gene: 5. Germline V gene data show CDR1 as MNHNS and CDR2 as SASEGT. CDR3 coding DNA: TGTGCCAGCAGTGGAGCCGGGACTAGCGGCTCCTACGAGCAGTACTTC. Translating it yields CASSGAGTSGSYEQYF.

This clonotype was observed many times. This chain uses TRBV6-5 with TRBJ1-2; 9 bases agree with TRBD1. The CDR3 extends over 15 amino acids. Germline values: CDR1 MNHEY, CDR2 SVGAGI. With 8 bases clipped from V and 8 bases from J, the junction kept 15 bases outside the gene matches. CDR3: CASVPGTGLFGGYTF. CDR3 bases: TGTGCCAGCGTTCCCGGGACAGGGCTTTTTGGGGGCTACACCTTC.

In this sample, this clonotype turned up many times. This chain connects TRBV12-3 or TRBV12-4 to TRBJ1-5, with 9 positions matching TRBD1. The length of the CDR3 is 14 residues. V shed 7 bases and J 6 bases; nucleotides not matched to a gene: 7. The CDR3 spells CASMIQGAGQPQHF. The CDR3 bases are TGTGCCAGCATGATACAGGGGGCCGGTCAGCCCCAGCATTTT.

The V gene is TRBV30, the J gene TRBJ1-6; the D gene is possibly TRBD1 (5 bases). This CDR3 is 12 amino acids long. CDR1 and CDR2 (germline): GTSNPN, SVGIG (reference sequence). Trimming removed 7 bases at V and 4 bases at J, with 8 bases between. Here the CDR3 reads CASQDYNSPLHF. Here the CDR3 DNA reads TGTGCCTCACAGGATTATAATTCACCCCTCCACTTT.

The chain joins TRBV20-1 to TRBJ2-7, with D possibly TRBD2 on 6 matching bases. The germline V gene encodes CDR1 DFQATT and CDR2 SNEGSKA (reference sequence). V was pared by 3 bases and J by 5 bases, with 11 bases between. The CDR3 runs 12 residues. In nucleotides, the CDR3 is TGCAGTGCTAGTTCGGGAGCTCACGAGCAGTACTTC. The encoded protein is CSASSGAHEQYF.

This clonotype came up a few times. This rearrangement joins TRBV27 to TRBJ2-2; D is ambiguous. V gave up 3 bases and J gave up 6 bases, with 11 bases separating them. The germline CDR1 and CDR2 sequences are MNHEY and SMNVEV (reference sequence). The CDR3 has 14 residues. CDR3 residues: CASSLSAVPGELFF. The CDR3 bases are TGTGCCAGCAGTTTGTCGGCGGTCCCCGGGGAGCTGTTTTTT.

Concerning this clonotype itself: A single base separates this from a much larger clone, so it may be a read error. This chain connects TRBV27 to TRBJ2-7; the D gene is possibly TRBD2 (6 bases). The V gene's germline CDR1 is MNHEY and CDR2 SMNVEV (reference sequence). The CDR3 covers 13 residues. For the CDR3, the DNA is TGTCCCAGCGCGGAGGGGACTCCCTACGAGCAGTACTTC. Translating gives CPSAEGTPYEQYF.

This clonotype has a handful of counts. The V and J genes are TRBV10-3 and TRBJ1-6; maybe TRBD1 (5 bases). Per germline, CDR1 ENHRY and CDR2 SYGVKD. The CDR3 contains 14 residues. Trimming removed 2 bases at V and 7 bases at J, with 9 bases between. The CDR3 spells CAISEGTRNSPLHF. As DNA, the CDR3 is TGTGCCATCAGTGAGGGGACTCGGAATTCACCCCTCCACTTT.

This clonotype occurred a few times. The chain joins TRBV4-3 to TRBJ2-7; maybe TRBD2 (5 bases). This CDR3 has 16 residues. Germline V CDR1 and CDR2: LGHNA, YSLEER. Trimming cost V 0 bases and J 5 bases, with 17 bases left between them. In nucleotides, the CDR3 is TGCGCCAGCAGCCAAGAGGTCCCCGGGTCGGGGAACGAGCAGTACTTC. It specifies CASSQEVPGSGNEQYF.

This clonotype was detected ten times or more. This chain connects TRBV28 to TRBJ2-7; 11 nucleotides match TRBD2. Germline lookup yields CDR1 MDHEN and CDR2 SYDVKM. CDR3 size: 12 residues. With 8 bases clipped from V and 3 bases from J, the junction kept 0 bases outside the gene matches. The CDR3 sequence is CASGTSGYEQYF. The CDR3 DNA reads TGTGCCAGCGGGACTAGCGGCTACGAGCAGTACTTC. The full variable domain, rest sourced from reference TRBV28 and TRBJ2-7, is DVKVTQSSRYLVKRTGEKVFLECVQDMDHENMFWYRQDPGLGLRLIYFSYDVKMKEKGDIPEGYSVSREKKERFSLILESASTNQTSMYLCASGTSGYEQYFGPGTRLTVT.

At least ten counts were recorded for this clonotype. The CDR3 nucleotides are TGCAGTGCTGCATTTGACACTGAAGCTTTCTTT. It encodes CSAAFDTEAFF. This chain joins TRBV20-1 and TRBJ1-1; D gene ambiguous. The CDR3 has 11 residues. Trimming pared 5 bases from V and 3 bases from J, leaving 7 bases between. Germline-derived CDR1 and CDR2 are DFQATT and SNEGSKA (reference sequence).

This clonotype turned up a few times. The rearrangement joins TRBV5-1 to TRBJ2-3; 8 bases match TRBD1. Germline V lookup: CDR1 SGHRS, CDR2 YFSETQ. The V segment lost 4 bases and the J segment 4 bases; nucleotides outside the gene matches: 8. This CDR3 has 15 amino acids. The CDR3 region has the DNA TGCGCCAGCAGCACCGTGACAGGGGAGTCAGATACGCAGTATTTT. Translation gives CASSTVTGESDTQYF.

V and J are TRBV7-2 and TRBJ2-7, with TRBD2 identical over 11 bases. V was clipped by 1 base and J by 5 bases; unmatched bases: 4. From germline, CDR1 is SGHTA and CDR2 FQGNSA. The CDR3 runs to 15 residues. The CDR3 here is CASSLDSGRVNEQYF. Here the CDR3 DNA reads TGTGCCAGCAGCTTAGATAGCGGGAGGGTAAACGAGCAGTACTTC. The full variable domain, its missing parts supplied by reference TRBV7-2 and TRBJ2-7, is GAGVSQSPSNKVTEKGKDVELRCDPISGHTALYWYRQSLGQGLEFLIYFQGNSAPDKSGLPSDRFSAERTGGSVSTLTIQRTQQEDSAVYLCASSLDSGRVNEQYFGPGTRLTVT.

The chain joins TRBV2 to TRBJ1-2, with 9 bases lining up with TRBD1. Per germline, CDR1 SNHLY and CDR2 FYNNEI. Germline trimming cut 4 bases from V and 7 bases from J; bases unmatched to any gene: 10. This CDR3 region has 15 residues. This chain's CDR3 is CASSVRTGVLSGYTF. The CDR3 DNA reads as TGTGCCAGCAGTGTTAGGACAGGGGTCCTTTCTGGCTACACCTTC.

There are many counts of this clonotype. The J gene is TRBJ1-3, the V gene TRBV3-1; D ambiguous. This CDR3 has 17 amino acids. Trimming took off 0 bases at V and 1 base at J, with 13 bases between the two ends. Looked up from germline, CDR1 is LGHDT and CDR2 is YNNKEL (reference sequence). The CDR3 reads CASSQDRRGLSGNTIYF. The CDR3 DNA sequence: TGTGCCAGCAGCCAAGATCGGCGGGGATTATCTGGAAACACCATATATTTT. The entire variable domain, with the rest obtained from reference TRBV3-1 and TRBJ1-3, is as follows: DTAVSQTPKYLVTQMGNDKSIKCEQNLGHDTMYWYKQDSKKFLKIMFSYNNKELIINETVPNRFSPKSPDKAHLNLHINSLELGDSAVYFCASSQDRRGLSGNTIYFGEGSWLTVV.

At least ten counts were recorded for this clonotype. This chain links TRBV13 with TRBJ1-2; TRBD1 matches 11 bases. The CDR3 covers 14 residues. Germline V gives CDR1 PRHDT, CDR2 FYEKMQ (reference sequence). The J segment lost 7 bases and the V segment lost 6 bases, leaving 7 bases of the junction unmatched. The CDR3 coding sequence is TGTGCCAGCAGGCGGACAGGGGGCGCGTCTGGCTACACCTTC. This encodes CASRRTGGASGYTF.

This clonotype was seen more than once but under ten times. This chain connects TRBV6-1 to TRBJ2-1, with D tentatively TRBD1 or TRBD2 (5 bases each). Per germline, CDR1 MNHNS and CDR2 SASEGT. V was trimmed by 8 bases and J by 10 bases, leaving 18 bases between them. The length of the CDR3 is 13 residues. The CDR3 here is CASRTGIWGEQFF. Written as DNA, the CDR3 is TGTGCCAGCCGGACGGGAATCTGGGGGGAGCAGTTCTTC.

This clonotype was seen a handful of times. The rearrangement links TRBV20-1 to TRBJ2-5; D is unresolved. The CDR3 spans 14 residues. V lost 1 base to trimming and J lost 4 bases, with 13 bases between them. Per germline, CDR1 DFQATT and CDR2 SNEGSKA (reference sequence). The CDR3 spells CSARALIYGETQYF. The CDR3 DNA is TGCAGTGCTAGAGCCCTAATCTACGGAGAGACCCAGTACTTC.

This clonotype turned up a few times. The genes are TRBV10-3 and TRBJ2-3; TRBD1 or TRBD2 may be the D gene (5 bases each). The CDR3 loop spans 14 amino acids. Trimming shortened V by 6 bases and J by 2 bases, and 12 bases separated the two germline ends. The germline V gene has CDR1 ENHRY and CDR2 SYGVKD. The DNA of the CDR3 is TGTGCCATCAGCCGGGACGAGTTCACAGATACGCAGTATTTT. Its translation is CAISRDEFTDTQYF.

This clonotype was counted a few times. The CDR3 here is CASSSPGTSNQPQHF. The CDR3 DNA reads as TGTGCCAGCAGCTCCCCCGGGACAAGCAATCAGCCCCAGCATTTT. The gene calls are TRBV7-9 and TRBJ1-5; the D gene is possibly TRBD1 (6 bases). The CDR3 extends over 15 amino acids. The V end lost 4 bases, the J end lost 1 base, and 11 bases lay between the germline ends. Germline V lookup: CDR1 SEHNR, CDR2 FQNEAQ (reference sequence).

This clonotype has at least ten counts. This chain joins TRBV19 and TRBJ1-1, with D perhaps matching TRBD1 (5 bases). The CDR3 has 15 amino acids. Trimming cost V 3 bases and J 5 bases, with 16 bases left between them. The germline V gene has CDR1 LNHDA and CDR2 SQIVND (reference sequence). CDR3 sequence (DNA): TGTGCCAGTAGTATTGGCCAGGGTACCTTAACTGAAGCTTTCTTT. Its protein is CASSIGQGTLTEAFF.